Reported below is one T cell receptor (beta chain). CDR3 length: 15 residues. With V trimmed by 5 bases and J by 3 bases, 5 bases remained unmatched. Per the germline V gene, CDR1 is SNHLY and CDR2 is FYNNEI. Patients at the Seattle site were enrolled during active infection and followed longitudinally. This sample stems from a study of blood T cell repertoires in COVID-19. Looking at the study overall: From T cells, B-cell-depleted T cells, or PBMCs came the material, which was cDNA or gDNA.

In the study's own analysis: By means of reference gene primer amplification, nucleated cell counts were estimated. Using immunoSEQ multiplex PCR, the repertoire was profiled, and TCRdb retains in-frame clones only, with some absent. V, J and clone size are those of that table, while D and trimming were read from the DNA. The sample lists under 350,000 clones; roughly 86% were seen once. Specimen: peripheral blood. The rearrangement uses TRBV2 and TRBJ2-1, with 9 positions matching TRBD1. The clonotype originates from a woman aged 25 to 45 with COVID-19, enrolled during active disease. CDR3 in amino acids: CASSFRGQGYNEQFF. The CDR3 nucleotides read TGTGCCAGCAGTTTCAGGGGACAGGGCTACAATGAGCAGTTCTTC.